This T cell receptor (beta chain) originates from a study of shared clonotypes between healthy human individuals. In this sample, this clone turned up once. The table came from immunoSEQ multiplex PCR; TCRdb's copy has only in-frame clones and leaves some out. The sample shows 1.5 million to 2.5 million clones, approximately 94% of them seen only once. Naive CD8 cells lacked CD45RO and underwent positive selection for CCR7, leaving out terminally differentiated effector memory CD45RA+ cells. The sample taken for sequencing was naive CD8+ T cells sorted from blood. The clonotype originates from a man younger than 35 in good health.

The CDR3 DNA follows: TGTGCCAGCAGCTTAATTCCTAGCGGGGGGCCCGGGGAGACCCAGTACTTC. Its translation is CASSLIPSGGPGETQYF. The rearrangement uses TRBV11-2 and TRBJ2-5; 11 bases are shared with TRBD2. The CDR3 is 17 amino acids. Germline V gene sequence: CDR1 SGHAT, CDR2 FQNNGV. Unmatched junction bases numbered 10, after V lost 2 bases and J lost 5 bases.